A single sample is the source of the 22 T cell receptor beta chains below, sequenced in a study of T cell responses to AZD1222 COVID-19 vaccine. Using immunoSEQ multiplex PCR, the repertoire was profiled, and TCRdb retains in-frame clones only, with some absent. Of around 170,000 clones in the sample, roughly 93% were seen once. The sequencing used peripheral blood, collected on day 0 of AZD1222 vaccination. The receptors originated from an adult in good health.

The CDR3 DNA reads as TGTGCCAGTAGTGCACGACTAGCGGAGTTTTCCTACGAGCAGTACTTC. Protein sequence: CASSARLAEFSYEQYF. The rearrangement uses TRBV19 and TRBJ2-7, with 9 positions matching TRBD2. V trimming: 5 bases; J trimming: 1 base; junction bases outside the gene matches: 9. Germline lookup yields CDR1 LNHDA and CDR2 SQIVND (reference sequence). The CDR3 runs to 16 residues.

The chain employs TRBV6-6 and TRBJ2-7, with 7 bases fitting TRBD2. After removal of 5 bases from V and 7 bases from J, the junction contained 8 bases not matched to a gene. Germline V lookup: CDR1 MNHNY, CDR2 SVGAGI (reference sequence). The CDR3 covers 13 residues. CDR3 in DNA: TGTGCCAGCAGTCCCTCGGGAGGAGGAGAGCAGTACTTC. Translated: CASSPSGGGEQYF.

This clone was seen a handful of times. The chain joins TRBV18 to TRBJ2-2, with D hard to call. V was pared by 6 bases and J by 5 bases, with 16 bases between. Germline CDR1 is KGHSH and CDR2 is LQKENI. This CDR3 spans 15 amino acids. In DNA form, the CDR3 reads TGTGCCAGCTCCCGAGACCCGACGGATACCGGGGAGCTGTTTTTT. Its translation is CASSRDPTDTGELFF. Variable domain in full (rest from reference TRBV18 and TRBJ2-2): NAGVMQNPRHLVRRRGQEARLRCSPMKGHSHVYWYRQLPEEGLKFMVYLQKENIIDESGMPKERFSAEFPKEGPSILRIQQVVRGDSAAYFCASSRDPTDTGELFFGEGSRLTVL.

This rearrangement joins TRBV6-5 to TRBJ2-5, with 7 bases matching TRBD1. The germline gives CDR1 MNHEY, CDR2 SVGAGI. CDR3 size: 15 residues. The V segment lost 6 bases and the J segment 5 bases; nucleotides outside the gene matches: 12. CDR3 sequence (DNA): TGTGCCAGCAGCGAGGATCAGGGGGTATTCGAGACCCAGTACTTC. Translating gives CASSEDQGVFETQYF.

The gene calls are TRBV7-2 and TRBJ1-1; D is ambiguous. This CDR3 has 17 residues. Germline CDR1 is SGHTA and CDR2 is FQGNSA. The V end was cut by 1 base, the J end by 5 bases, with 20 bases between. The CDR3 spells CASSLVAGGNSGTEAFF. CDR3 sequence (DNA): TGTGCCAGCAGCTTAGTGGCGGGAGGGAACAGTGGGACTGAAGCTTTCTTT. Based on the CDR3 plus reference TRBV7-2 and TRBJ1-1, the full variable domain is GAGVSQSPSNKVTEKGKDVELRCDPISGHTALYWYRQSLGQGLEFLIYFQGNSAPDKSGLPSDRFSAERTGGSVSTLTIQRTQQEDSAVYLCASSLVAGGNSGTEAFFGQGTRLTVV.

This rearrangement joins TRBV6-5 to TRBJ1-6; 8 bases match TRBD1. CDR1 and CDR2 from the germline V gene are MNHEY and SVGAGI. This CDR3 has 16 amino acids. The trim removed 0 bases at V and 6 bases at J, leaving 4 bases unmatched. The CDR3 bases are TGTGCCAGCAGTTACTCGAGGGACAGGATTAATTCACCCCTCCACTTT. Translating it yields CASSYSRDRINSPLHF.

This sequence joins TRBV15 and TRBJ1-2, with 8 positions matching TRBD1. Germline-derived CDR1 and CDR2 are LNHNV and YYDKDF (reference sequence). J gave up 2 bases and V 5 bases, and 7 bases lay outside the gene matches. The CDR3 runs 15 residues. The CDR3 here is CATSPYDRGNYGYTF. The CDR3 nucleotides read TGTGCCACCAGCCCCTATGACAGGGGCAACTATGGCTACACCTTC.

This clone has only a few counts. The V gene is TRBV4-1, the J gene TRBJ1-2, with D uncertain. This CDR3 is built from 17 residues. The V end lost 0 bases, the J end lost 4 bases, and 18 bases lay between the germline ends. In germline, CDR1 is MGHRA, CDR2 YSYEKL. This CDR3 is CASSQDPEFTATYGYTF. The CDR3, as DNA: TGCGCCAGCAGCCAAGACCCCGAGTTTACAGCAACCTATGGCTACACCTTC.

The chain uses TRBV7-6 and TRBJ2-7, with 8 bases fitting TRBD2. Losses at the gene ends were 5 bases for V and 0 bases for J; bases not matched to a gene: 9. CDR3 length: 16 amino acids. Germline CDR1 reads SGHVS; CDR2 reads FNYEAQ. The CDR3 is CASSPLLREVSYEQYF. The CDR3 coding sequence is TGTGCCAGCAGCCCCCTTTTGCGGGAGGTCTCCTACGAGCAGTACTTC.

The chain joins TRBV5-4 to TRBJ1-1; possibly TRBD1 for D (5 bases). In germline, CDR1 is SGHNT, CDR2 YYREEE (reference sequence). The CDR3 is 15 amino acids. Trimming took off 1 base at V and 1 base at J, with 11 bases between the two ends. This chain's CDR3 is CASSLPRQGNTEAFF. DNA for the CDR3: TGTGCCAGCAGCTTGCCGAGGCAGGGGAACACTGAAGCTTTCTTT.

This clone was picked up a small number of times. V and J are TRBV15 and TRBJ2-1; D gene ambiguous. The CDR3 sequence is 12 residues long. V lost 6 bases and J lost 4, with 7 bases in between. Germline CDR1 reads LNHNV; CDR2 reads YYDKDF (reference sequence). CDR3 nucleotide sequence: TGTGCCACCAGTTTAGGTTACAATGAGCAGTTCTTC. This codes for CATSLGYNEQFF.

This chain joins TRBV5-1 and TRBJ2-7; the D is unclear. Germline assignment: CDR1 SGHRS and CDR2 YFSETQ. V lost 2 bases to trimming and J lost 1 base, with 4 bases between them. This CDR3 is 12 amino acids long. CDR3 residues: CASSFESYEQYF. In DNA form, the CDR3 reads TGCGCCAGCAGCTTCGAGTCCTACGAGCAGTACTTC.

The genes are TRBV7-3 and TRBJ1-1, with D unresolved. The CDR3 consists of 15 residues. In germline, CDR1 is SGHTA, CDR2 FQGTGA. The V end lost 5 bases, the J end lost 4 bases, and 17 bases lay between the germline ends. The CDR3 protein is CASSARPGSGTEAFF. In DNA form, the CDR3 reads TGTGCCAGCAGCGCGCGCCCGGGGTCAGGCACTGAAGCTTTCTTT.

The DNA of the CDR3 is TGTGCCAGCAGGGGGGGCAATGAGCAGTTCTTC. As protein: CASRGGNEQFF. This rearrangement joins TRBV9 to TRBJ2-1; tentative D call: TRBD2 (6 bases). Germline V gives CDR1 SGDLS, CDR2 YYNGEE. This CDR3 has 11 amino acids. Deletions cut 5 bases from V and 6 bases from J, with 6 bases between.

The rearrangement links TRBV28 to TRBJ1-1, with D tentatively TRBD1 (5 bases). V shed 7 bases and J shed 0 bases, with 12 bases lying between them. Germline V gives CDR1 MDHEN, CDR2 SYDVKM. This CDR3 contains 14 residues. The CDR3 sequence: CASIPGPLNTEAFF. The CDR3, as DNA: TGTGCCAGCATCCCGGGACCCCTGAACACTGAAGCTTTCTTT.

V gene TRBV6-2 or TRBV6-3 combines with J gene TRBJ1-5; TRBD1 might be the D (6 bases). V was shortened by 2 bases and J by 3 bases, with 14 bases between the two germline ends. Germline values: CDR1 MNHEY, CDR2 SVGEGT. This CDR3 spans 16 amino acids. The CDR3 reads CASSYVGGALNQPQHF. The CDR3 region has the DNA TGTGCCAGCAGTTACGTGGGGGGGGCTCTCAATCAGCCCCAGCATTTT.

J is TRBJ2-7 and V is TRBV7-9; the D is unclear. Trimming shortened V by 7 bases and J by 4 bases, and 11 bases separated the two germline ends. The germline V gene encodes CDR1 SEHNR and CDR2 FQNEAQ (reference sequence). This CDR3 has 12 residues. This chain's CDR3 is CASTRESYEQYF. In DNA form, the CDR3 reads TGTGCCAGCACTCGTGAGTCGTACGAGCAGTACTTC.

Written as DNA, the CDR3 is TGTGCCAGCGACCGGGACAGGGGCACAGATACGCAGTATTTT. Translation gives CASDRDRGTDTQYF. This sequence joins TRBV2 and TRBJ2-3; TRBD1 agrees at 9 bases. The CDR3 has 14 residues. The V gene's germline CDR1 is SNHLY and CDR2 FYNNEI. The ends lost 8 bases at V and 1 base at J; junction bases unmatched: 4.

The chain recombines TRBV28 with TRBJ1-5; 7 nucleotides match TRBD1. Per germline, CDR1 MDHEN and CDR2 SYDVKM. This CDR3 region has 15 residues. After removal of 6 bases from V and 1 base from J, the junction contained 6 bases not matched to a gene. This chain's CDR3 is CASRTGLLSNQPQHF. DNA of the CDR3: TGTGCCAGCAGGACAGGGTTATTGAGCAATCAGCCCCAGCATTTT.

Turning to this clone: Other nucleotide sequences in the sample specify the same CDR3. V and J are TRBV9 and TRBJ2-1; 8 nucleotides agree with TRBD2. Trimming cost V 4 bases and J 5 bases; bases outside gene matches: 8. Germline assignment: CDR1 SGDLS and CDR2 YYNGEE. The length of the CDR3 is 15 residues. CDR3 loop: CASSLSGSGNNEQFF. The CDR3 coding sequence is TGTGCCAGCAGCTTAAGCGGGAGTGGGAACAATGAGCAGTTCTTC.

The sample holds many counts of this clone. The chain combines TRBV4-2 with TRBJ2-2; 9 bases agree with TRBD2. Looked up from germline, CDR1 is LGHNA and CDR2 is YNFKEQ. The V segment lost 1 base and the J segment 4 bases; nucleotides outside the gene matches: 4. This CDR3 is built from 16 residues. Written as DNA, the CDR3 is TGTGCCAGCAGCCAAGGCCCTAGCGGGACCACCGGGGAGCTGTTTTTT. It translates to CASSQGPSGTTGELFF.

This chain links TRBV3-1 (or the pseudogene TRBV3-2) with TRBJ1-3; D is uncertain. This CDR3 region has 14 residues. The V and J ends lost 3 bases and 5 bases respectively, with 11 bases between them. Germline V gene lookup returns CDR1 LGHDT and CDR2 YNNKEL (reference sequence). CDR3 in amino acids: CASSQDPSRNTIYF. The CDR3 DNA follows: TGTGCCAGCAGCCAGGACCCCTCGCGAAACACCATATATTTT.